A selection of T cell receptor beta chains follows, all from one sample in a study of T cell responses to AZD1222 COVID-19 vaccine. TCRdb keeps only in-frame clones here, not all; method: immunoSEQ multiplex PCR. The data hold some 97,000 clones, with about 90% observed a single time. The source material was peripheral blood, sampled on day 0 of MenACWY control vaccination. The receptor set was obtained from an adult in good health. Both conserved end residues are trimmed from each CDR3.

V gene: TRBV28; J gene: TRBJ1-5; CDR3 protein: ASSPRMSGNQPQH
V gene: TRBV15; J gene: TRBJ2-1; CDR3 protein: ATSRVTGVDEQF
V gene: TRBV5-6; J gene: TRBJ2-7; CDR3 protein: ASSARDRDEQY
V gene: TRBV27; J gene: TRBJ1-2; CDR3 protein: ASRKTGYDGYT
V gene: TRBV9; J gene: TRBJ1-2; CDR3 protein: ASSVSSYGYT
V gene: TRBV19; J gene: TRBJ2-2; CDR3 protein: ASRGLNTGELF
V gene: TRBV5-4; J gene: TRBJ2-7; CDR3 protein: ASNDYSRRDEQY
V gene: TRBV28; J gene: TRBJ1-1; CDR3 protein: ASSPWGEGEGTEAF
V gene: TRBV7-2; J gene: TRBJ1-4; CDR3 protein: ASSLGRWDEKLF
V gene: TRBV7-2; J gene: TRBJ2-5; CDR3 protein: ASSLSSGQETQY
V gene: TRBV4-1; J gene: TRBJ2-7; CDR3 protein: ASSPSGGRMDEQY
V gene: TRBV30; J gene: TRBJ1-1; CDR3 protein: AWSRQSRTEAF
V gene: TRBV10-1; J gene: TRBJ2-5; CDR3 protein: ASSYGPGRETQY
V gene: TRBV13; J gene: TRBJ2-7; CDR3 protein: ASSLAGHEQY
V gene: TRBV7-2; J gene: TRBJ1-2; CDR3 protein: ASSLESWEGGYT
V gene: TRBV19; J gene: TRBJ2-2; CDR3 protein: ASTPDSANTGELF
V gene: TRBV7-2; J gene: TRBJ2-7; CDR3 protein: ASSRDQSSYEQY
V gene: TRBV27; J gene: TRBJ2-1; CDR3 protein: ASAPALTRNNEQF
V gene: TRBV7-2; J gene: TRBJ2-2; CDR3 protein: ASSVRVITNTGELF
V gene: TRBV11-2; J gene: TRBJ2-1; CDR3 protein: ASSPVRGGGVEQF
V gene: TRBV6-5; J gene: TRBJ1-1; CDR3 protein: ASNRGTANTEAF
V gene: TRBV5-1; J gene: TRBJ2-3; CDR3 protein: ASSPGQGASTDTQY
V gene: TRBV19; J gene: TRBJ2-1; CDR3 protein: ASSIYPGSYNEQF
V gene: TRBV11-2; J gene: TRBJ1-1; CDR3 protein: ASSLVSREAF
V gene: TRBV5-1; J gene: TRBJ1-5; CDR3 protein: ASSLDVGNQPQH
V gene: TRBV27; J gene: TRBJ2-3; CDR3 protein: ASSPGQGALETQY
V gene: TRBV19; J gene: TRBJ1-1; CDR3 protein: ASRFGGRTF
V gene: TRBV3-1/TRBV3-2; J gene: TRBJ1-1; CDR3 protein: ASRGLNTEAF
V gene: TRBV5-1; J gene: TRBJ1-2; CDR3 protein: ASSTLSPYGYT
V gene: TRBV4-2; J gene: TRBJ2-2; CDR3 protein: ASSQDSGTDSTGELF
V gene: TRBV7-9; J gene: TRBJ1-1; CDR3 protein: ASSLGQGDTEAF
V gene: TRBV7-2; J gene: TRBJ2-1; CDR3 protein: ASSRGNEQF
V gene: TRBV4-1; J gene: TRBJ2-7; CDR3 protein: ASSQDSRHEQY
V gene: TRBV4-3; J gene: TRBJ1-5; CDR3 protein: ASSQDLLNQPQH
V gene: TRBV9; J gene: TRBJ1-2; CDR3 protein: ASSERTGEVDGYT
V gene: TRBV28; J gene: TRBJ1-4; CDR3 protein: ASSSHDINEKLF
V gene: TRBV30; J gene: TRBJ2-2; CDR3 protein: AWSPRAGGPDTGELF
V gene: TRBV28; J gene: TRBJ1-2; CDR3 protein: ASSPVVNYGYT
V gene: TRBV18; J gene: TRBJ1-6; CDR3 protein: ASASPGQAFRLH
V gene: TRBV6-5; J gene: TRBJ1-6; CDR3 protein: ASSSSGGNSPLH
V gene: TRBV28; J gene: TRBJ1-2; CDR3 protein: ASSLNPYGYT
V gene: TRBV30; J gene: TRBJ1-2; CDR3 protein: AWSRQTRGYT
V gene: TRBV4-2; J gene: TRBJ1-1; CDR3 protein: ASSPRRLRLGAF
V gene: TRBV10-3; J gene: TRBJ1-1; CDR3 protein: ATIRDRNTEAF
V gene: TRBV5-1; J gene: TRBJ1-3; CDR3 protein: ASSLEWGSGNTIY
V gene: TRBV6-5; J gene: TRBJ1-1; CDR3 protein: ASSTGTLEAF
V gene: TRBV11-2; J gene: TRBJ1-2; CDR3 protein: ASSLVRGRSNYGYT
V gene: TRBV5-1; J gene: TRBJ2-3; CDR3 protein: ASRWGGTSTDTQY
V gene: TRBV18; J gene: TRBJ2-1; CDR3 protein: ASSQGDNEQF
V gene: TRBV16; J gene: TRBJ1-1; CDR3 protein: ASSQSTVFSAF
V gene: TRBV3-1/TRBV3-2; J gene: TRBJ2-3; CDR3 protein: ASSPSRAGDTDTQY
V gene: TRBV13; J gene: TRBJ2-2; CDR3 protein: ASQEALGTGELF